This T cell receptor (beta chain) was found in a study of metastatic and nonmetastatic thyroid tumors. Background on the study: Repertoires from malignant and benign thyroid patients were compared across blood and tumor or nodule tissue.

As processed by the authors: What underpinned the distant-metastasis classifier for papillary thyroid cancer was the set of CDR3 differences across clinicopathological groups. Using MiXCR, TCRdb reanalyzed the PCR reads. For this entry, the V and J calls and clone size follow TCRdb and not the study's own pipeline. In the table there are about 4,200 clones, 35% of which are singletons. Not a single patient had been given any form of treatment at any point before undergoing thyroid surgery. The CDR3 is 12 residues long. CDR1 SEHNR and CDR2 FQNEAQ come from the germline V gene (reference sequence). V lost 5 bases to trimming and J lost 5 bases, with 7 bases between them.

J is TRBJ2-1 and V is TRBV7-9; a weak D match, TRBD2 (6 bases). The sequenced sample was adjacent normal tissue. This sequence was found in a male donor with papillary thyroid cancer or a benign thyroid nodule (not recorded which). Some clones in this sample may be carry-over from other donors' samples. CDR3 protein: CASSRGDNEQFF. DNA of the CDR3: TGTGCCAGCAGCCGCGGGGACAATGAGCAGTTCTTC. The full variable domain, its missing parts supplied by reference TRBV7-9 and TRBJ2-1, is DTGVSQNPRHKITKRGQNVTFRCDPISEHNRLYWYRQTLGQGPEFLTYFQNEAQLEKSRLLSDRFSAERPKGSFSTLEIQRTEQGDSAMYLCASSRGDNEQFFGPGTRLTVL.